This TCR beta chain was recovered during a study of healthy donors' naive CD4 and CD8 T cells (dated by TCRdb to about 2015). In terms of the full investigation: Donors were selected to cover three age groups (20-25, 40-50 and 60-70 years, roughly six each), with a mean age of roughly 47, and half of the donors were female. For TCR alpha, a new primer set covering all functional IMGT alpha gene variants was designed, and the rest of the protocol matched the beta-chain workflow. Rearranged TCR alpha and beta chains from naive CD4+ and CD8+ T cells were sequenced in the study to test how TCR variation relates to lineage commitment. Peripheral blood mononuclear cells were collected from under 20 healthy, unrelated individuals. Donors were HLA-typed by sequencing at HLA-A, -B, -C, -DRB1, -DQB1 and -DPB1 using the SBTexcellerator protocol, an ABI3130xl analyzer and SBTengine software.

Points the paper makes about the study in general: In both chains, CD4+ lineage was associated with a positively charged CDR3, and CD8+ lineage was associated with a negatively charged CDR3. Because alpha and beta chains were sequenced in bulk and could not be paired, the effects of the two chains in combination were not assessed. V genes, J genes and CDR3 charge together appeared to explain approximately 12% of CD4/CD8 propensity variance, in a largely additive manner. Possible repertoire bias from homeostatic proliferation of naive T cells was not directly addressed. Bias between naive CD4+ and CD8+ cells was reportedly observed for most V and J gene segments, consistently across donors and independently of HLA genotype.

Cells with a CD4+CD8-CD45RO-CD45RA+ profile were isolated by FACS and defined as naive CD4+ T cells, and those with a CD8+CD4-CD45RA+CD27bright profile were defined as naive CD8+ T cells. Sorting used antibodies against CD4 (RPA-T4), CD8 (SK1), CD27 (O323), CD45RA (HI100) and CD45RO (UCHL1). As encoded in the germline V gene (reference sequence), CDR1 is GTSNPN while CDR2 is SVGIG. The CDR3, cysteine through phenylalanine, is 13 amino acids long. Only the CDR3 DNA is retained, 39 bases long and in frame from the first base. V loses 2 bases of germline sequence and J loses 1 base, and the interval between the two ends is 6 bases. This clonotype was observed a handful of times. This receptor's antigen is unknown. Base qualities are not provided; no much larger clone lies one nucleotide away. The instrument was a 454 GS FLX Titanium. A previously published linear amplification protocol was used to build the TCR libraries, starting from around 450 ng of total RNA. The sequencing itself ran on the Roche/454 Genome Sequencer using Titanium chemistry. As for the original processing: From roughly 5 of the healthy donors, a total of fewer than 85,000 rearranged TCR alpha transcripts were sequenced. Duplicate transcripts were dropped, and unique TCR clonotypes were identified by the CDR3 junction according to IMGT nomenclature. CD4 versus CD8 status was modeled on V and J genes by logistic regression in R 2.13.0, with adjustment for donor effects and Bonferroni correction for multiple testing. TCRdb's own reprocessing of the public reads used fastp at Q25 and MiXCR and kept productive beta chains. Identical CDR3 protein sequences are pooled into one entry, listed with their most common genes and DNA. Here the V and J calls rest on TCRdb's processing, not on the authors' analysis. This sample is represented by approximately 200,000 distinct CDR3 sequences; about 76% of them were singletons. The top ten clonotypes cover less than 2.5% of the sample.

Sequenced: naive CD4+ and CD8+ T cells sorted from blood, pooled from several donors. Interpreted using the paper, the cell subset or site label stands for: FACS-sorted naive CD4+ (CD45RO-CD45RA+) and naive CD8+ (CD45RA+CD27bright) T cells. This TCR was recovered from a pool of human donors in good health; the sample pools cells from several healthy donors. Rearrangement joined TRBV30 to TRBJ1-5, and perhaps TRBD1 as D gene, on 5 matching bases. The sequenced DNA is TGTGCCTGGAGTAGGGACAGCAATCAGCCCCAGCATTTT. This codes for CAWSRDSNQPQHF. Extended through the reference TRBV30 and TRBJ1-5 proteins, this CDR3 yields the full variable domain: SQTIHQWPATLVQPVGSPLSLECTVEGTSNPNLYWYRQAAGRGLQLLFYSVGIGQISSEVPQNLSASRPQDRQFILSSKKLLLSDSGFYLCAWSRDSNQPQHFGDGTRLSIL.